This TCR beta chain was profiled in a study of early T cells in non-severe SARS-CoV-2 infection. Study information: Sequencing targeted bulk RNA from unsorted whole blood, leaving chains unpaired. Findings of the study overall: Comparison of clonotypes with VDJdb favored anti-spike CD8 responses while missing private and CD4 specificities.

Individually, cDNA molecules had unique molecular identifiers attached to them. TCRdb analysed the 5' RACE reads with MiXCR anew, one entry per CDR3 protein. In the table there are over 50,000 distinct CDR3 sequences, 8% to 10% of which are singletons. This clonotype was counted many times. As yet, its antigen is unknown. The TCR sequence derives from an adult who was a healthcare worker with PCR-confirmed SARS-CoV-2 infection or an uninfected control (not recorded which). Sequenced material: whole blood.

The CDR3 bases are TGCGCCAGCAGCGCCAGGGCCTTGAACACTGAAGCTTTCTTT. Translated: CASSARALNTEAFF. This chain joins TRBV4-1 and TRBJ1-1; perhaps TRBD1 as D (5 bases). The CDR3 contains 14 residues. Trimming removed 5 bases at V and 0 bases at J, with 10 bases between. The germline V gene encodes CDR1 MGHRA and CDR2 YSYEKL.